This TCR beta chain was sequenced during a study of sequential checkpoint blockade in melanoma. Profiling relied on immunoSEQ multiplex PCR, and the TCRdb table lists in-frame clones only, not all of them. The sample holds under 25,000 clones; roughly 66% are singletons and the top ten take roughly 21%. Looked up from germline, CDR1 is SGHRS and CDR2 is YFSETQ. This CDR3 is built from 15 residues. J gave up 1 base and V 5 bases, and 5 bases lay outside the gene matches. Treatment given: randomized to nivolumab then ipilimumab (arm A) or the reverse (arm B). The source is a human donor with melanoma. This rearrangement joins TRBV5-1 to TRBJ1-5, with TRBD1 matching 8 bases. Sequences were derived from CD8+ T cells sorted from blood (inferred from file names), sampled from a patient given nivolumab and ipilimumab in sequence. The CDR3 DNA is TGCGCCAGCAGACTCGGACAGGGCAGCAATCAGCCCCAGCATTTT. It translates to CASRLGQGSNQPQHF.